A selection of T cell receptor beta chains follows, all from one sample in a study of monozygotic twins with cystic fibrosis. Only in-frame clones appear in the TCRdb table, and some are missing; sequencing was by immunoSEQ multiplex PCR. Of 13,000 to 15,000 clones detected, approximately 92% appear once; the ten largest clones hold 0.55% to 0.8%. Sequences were obtained from blood. Receptors were obtained from a boy aged 5-17 years with cystic fibrosis. The CDR3 runs from the conserved cysteine through the conserved F or W. Each record gives: CDR3 protein, V gene, CDR3 length.

CDR3 protein: CASTETGEGYEQYF; V gene: TRBV28; CDR3 length: 14
CDR3 protein: CAWTQDRVGGYTF; V gene: TRBV30; CDR3 length: 13
CDR3 protein: CASSHRGFNSPLHF; V gene: TRBV14; CDR3 length: 14
CDR3 protein: CASSPLAGVDTDTQYF; V gene: TRBV18; CDR3 length: 16
CDR3 protein: CASSSGQPYLNSPLHF; V gene: TRBV28; CDR3 length: 16
CDR3 protein: CASSESSWEQYF; V gene: TRBV6-1; CDR3 length: 12
CDR3 protein: CASGRWPNEQFF; V gene: TRBV30; CDR3 length: 12
CDR3 protein: CASSYVPGQFNQPQHF; V gene: TRBV6-6; CDR3 length: 16
CDR3 protein: CASSSGQGGQPQHF; V gene: TRBV7-6; CDR3 length: 14
CDR3 protein: CASSLAGATQETQYF; V gene: TRBV5-1; CDR3 length: 15
CDR3 protein: CASSGGRGAYEQYF; V gene: TRBV2; CDR3 length: 14
CDR3 protein: CSATSADTQYF; V gene: TRBV20-1; CDR3 length: 11
CDR3 protein: CASSLDYAATDTQYF; V gene: TRBV5-1; CDR3 length: 15
CDR3 protein: CASNTGRAAGNTIYF; V gene: TRBV19; CDR3 length: 15
CDR3 protein: CASSGTLGLANTQETQYF; V gene: TRBV2; CDR3 length: 18
CDR3 protein: CASSPSRGREETQYF; V gene: TRBV5-4; CDR3 length: 15
CDR3 protein: CASTDTGNTEAFF; V gene: TRBV30; CDR3 length: 13
CDR3 protein: CASSRGQGVRTGELFF; V gene: TRBV5-6; CDR3 length: 16
CDR3 protein: CASNREASALYNEQFF; V gene: TRBV19; CDR3 length: 16
CDR3 protein: CASSHPLDSGNTIYF; V gene: TRBV21-1; CDR3 length: 15
CDR3 protein: CASSITDRDDQPQHF; V gene: TRBV19; CDR3 length: 15
CDR3 protein: CASTTTRSAGDTQYF; V gene: TRBV13; CDR3 length: 15
CDR3 protein: CASSLWDRGGSLYGYTF; V gene: TRBV5-5; CDR3 length: 17
CDR3 protein: CASSSWVGTPSLYGYTF; V gene: TRBV7-9; CDR3 length: 17
CDR3 protein: CASKLAGEPTDTQYF; V gene: TRBV5-1; CDR3 length: 15
CDR3 protein: CASSLDRANTGELFF; V gene: TRBV18; CDR3 length: 15
CDR3 protein: CASSPTTSGTYEQYF; V gene: TRBV9; CDR3 length: 15
CDR3 protein: CASSVGVSSYNEQFF; V gene: TRBV9; CDR3 length: 15
CDR3 protein: CASSEPESSYNEQFF; V gene: TRBV2; CDR3 length: 15
CDR3 protein: CAWSAREQPQHF; V gene: TRBV30; CDR3 length: 12
CDR3 protein: CASSPDLREQFF; V gene: TRBV4-1; CDR3 length: 12
CDR3 protein: CSVVDDLNTEAFF; V gene: TRBV29-1; CDR3 length: 13
CDR3 protein: CASSLALSSRLRGNQPQHF; V gene: TRBV7-8; CDR3 length: 19
CDR3 protein: CASSLRGGNQPQHF; V gene: TRBV7-8; CDR3 length: 14
CDR3 protein: CASSRMGLAGHYNEQFF; V gene: TRBV2; CDR3 length: 17
CDR3 protein: CASSVAGPSSYNEQFF; V gene: TRBV9; CDR3 length: 16
CDR3 protein: CASRGDRAYEQYF; V gene: TRBV6-5; CDR3 length: 13
CDR3 protein: CASSDPTGVEQFF; V gene: TRBV19; CDR3 length: 13
CDR3 protein: CASSQRTGRKNRDYGYTF; V gene: TRBV11-1; CDR3 length: 18
CDR3 protein: CASSLNSGGSADTQYF; V gene: TRBV7-9; CDR3 length: 16
CDR3 protein: CASSSKEGPGELFF; V gene: TRBV4-1; CDR3 length: 14
CDR3 protein: CASSLRYAWGRTDTQYF; V gene: TRBV7-9; CDR3 length: 17
CDR3 protein: CASSLAGGVNEKLFF; V gene: TRBV5-1; CDR3 length: 15
CDR3 protein: CASSFRMNTEAFF; V gene: TRBV7-2; CDR3 length: 13
CDR3 protein: CASSVGSDNYGYTF; V gene: TRBV9; CDR3 length: 14
CDR3 protein: CAISGRDRYNYGYTF; V gene: TRBV10-3; CDR3 length: 15
CDR3 protein: CASSSLSRQGALRHEQYF; V gene: TRBV11-2; CDR3 length: 18
CDR3 protein: CASSQARGGSNYGYTF; V gene: TRBV4-1; CDR3 length: 16
CDR3 protein: CASSFDRRREQYF; V gene: TRBV4-2; CDR3 length: 13
CDR3 protein: CASSVQGANTEAFF; V gene: TRBV2; CDR3 length: 14
CDR3 protein: CASKEGGGTDTQYF; V gene: TRBV2; CDR3 length: 14
CDR3 protein: CAITAQARGDTQYF; V gene: TRBV10-3; CDR3 length: 14
CDR3 protein: CASRPQGAWNSPLHF; V gene: TRBV6-1; CDR3 length: 15
CDR3 protein: CAISASGPGSTEAFF; V gene: TRBV10-3; CDR3 length: 15
CDR3 protein: CASSLDGGIGSGANVLTF; V gene: TRBV19; CDR3 length: 18
CDR3 protein: CASSTGTFGNEQFF; V gene: TRBV19; CDR3 length: 14
CDR3 protein: CASSVDNTDTQYF; V gene: TRBV2; CDR3 length: 13
CDR3 protein: CASSMISGRAFDGKNIQYF; V gene: TRBV19; CDR3 length: 19
CDR3 protein: CASSLGVYEQYF; V gene: TRBV7-9; CDR3 length: 12